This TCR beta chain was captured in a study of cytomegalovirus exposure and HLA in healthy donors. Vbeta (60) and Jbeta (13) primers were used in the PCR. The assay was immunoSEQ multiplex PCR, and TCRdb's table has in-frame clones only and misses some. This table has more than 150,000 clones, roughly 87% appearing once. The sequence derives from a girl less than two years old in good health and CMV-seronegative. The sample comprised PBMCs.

The CDR3 DNA sequence: TGTGCCAGCAGTTACGGGTCAGGGAATGGCTACACCTTC. Translated: CASSYGSGNGYTF. This chain uses TRBV6-5 with TRBJ1-2; weak D call: TRBD1 (5 bases). This CDR3 has 13 residues. Germline V CDR1 and CDR2: MNHEY, SVGAGI. V shed 2 bases and J shed 6 bases, with 10 bases lying between them.